The 23 T cell receptor beta chains given below trace back to one sample, sequenced in a study of CD8+ T cells in alopecia areata. Sequencing relied on a cDNA template that was reverse transcribed from extracted RNA. Only in-frame clones appear in the TCRdb table, and some are missing; sequencing was by immunoSEQ multiplex PCR. Of 150,000 to 160,000 clones listed, around half are singletons. The sample consisted of CD8+ T cells sorted from blood, taken at week 0. Receptors were obtained from a human donor with alopecia areata.

The J gene is TRBJ2-7, the V gene TRBV5-1; TRBD1 or TRBD2 may be the D gene (5 bases each). Looked up from germline, CDR1 is SGHRS and CDR2 is YFSETQ. The length of the CDR3 is 14 residues. The V gene lost 5 bases and the J gene lost 4 bases, with 16 bases spanning the gap. The CDR3 here is CASRSVSREYEQYF. The CDR3 nucleotides are TGCGCCAGCAGGTCGGTGAGCAGGGAGTACGAGCAGTACTTC. Full variable domain (missing parts from reference TRBV5-1 and TRBJ2-7): KAGVTQTPRYLIKTRGQQVTLSCSPISGHRSVSWYQQTPGQGLQFLFEYFSETQRNKGNFPGRFSGRQFSNSRSEMNVSTLELGDSALYLCASRSVSREYEQYFGPGTRLTVT.

The chain joins TRBV25-1 to TRBJ1-6, with TRBD1 identical over 7 bases. V lost 2 bases, J lost 10 bases, and 5 bases stayed unmatched. This CDR3 region has 14 residues. Germline CDR1 is MGHDK and CDR2 is SYGVNS. CDR3 sequence: CASSERLQGSPLHF. In DNA form, the CDR3 reads TGTGCCAGCAGTGAACGTCTACAGGGGTCACCCCTCCACTTT.

The rearrangement links TRBV29-1 to TRBJ1-1; no firm D call. V was clipped by 6 bases and J by 7 bases, with 12 bases between them. Germline assignment: CDR1 SQVTM and CDR2 ANQGSEA. This CDR3 has 11 residues. CDR3: CSVRSRGEAFF. CDR3 nucleotides: TGCAGCGTAAGATCTCGAGGTGAAGCTTTCTTT. The full variable domain, in which reference TRBV29-1 and TRBJ1-1 provide the parts outside the CDR3, is SAVISQKPSRDICQRGTSLTIQCQVDSQVTMMFWYRQQPGQSLTLIATANQGSEATYESGFVIDKFPISRPNLTFSTLTVSNMSPEDSSIYLCSVRSRGEAFFGQGTRLTVV.

Worth noting for this clone: Other DNA sequences in the same sample also yield this CDR3. This chain links TRBV29-1 with TRBJ2-7, with TRBD1 identical over 9 bases. The germline gives CDR1 SQVTM, CDR2 ANQGSEA. This CDR3 has 12 amino acids. Trimming cost V 3 bases and J 3 bases; bases outside gene matches: 0. CDR3 protein: CSVETGGYEQYF. CDR3 nucleotide sequence: TGCAGCGTTGAGACAGGGGGCTACGAGCAGTACTTC.

The chain carries TRBV29-1 and TRBJ2-7, with D unclear. Germline CDR1 reads SQVTM; CDR2 reads ANQGSEA. V gave up 5 bases and J gave up 5 bases, with 7 bases separating them. The CDR3 covers 10 residues. The chain's CDR3 is CSVILDEQYF. The CDR3 DNA is TGCAGCGTTATCTTAGACGAGCAGTACTTC.

There are a few counts of this clone. The gene calls are TRBV25-1 and TRBJ1-1; D might be TRBD1 (6 bases). CDR1 is MGHDK, CDR2 SYGVNS, per germline. This CDR3 is built from 13 residues. V lost 1 base and J lost 3, with 6 bases in between. The CDR3 is CASSESGDTEAFF. For the CDR3, the DNA is TGTGCCAGCAGTGAATCAGGGGACACTGAAGCTTTCTTT.

V usage is TRBV4-3 and J usage is TRBJ1-1; D is possibly TRBD1 (5 bases). Germline lookup yields CDR1 LGHNA and CDR2 YSLEER. This CDR3 has 14 residues. Trimming stripped 1 base from V and 2 bases from J, with 8 bases between. In DNA, the CDR3 is TGCGCCAGCAGCCAAGCGACAGTTAACACTGAAGCTTTCTTT. It codes for CASSQATVNTEAFF.

This rearrangement joins TRBV30 to TRBJ1-3; 7 nucleotides match TRBD1. Germline CDR1 GTSNPN, CDR2 SVGIG (reference sequence). This CDR3 contains 16 residues. V dropped 1 base and J dropped 0; count of bases not matched to a gene: 6. This chain's CDR3 is CAWSDLGQLSGNTIYF. For the CDR3, the DNA is TGTGCCTGGAGTGATCTGGGACAGCTCTCTGGAAACACCATATATTTT.

The sample holds a few counts of this clone. The chain joins TRBV29-1 to TRBJ2-6, with D possibly being TRBD2 (5 bases). Deletions cut 7 bases from V and 4 bases from J, with 11 bases between. The CDR3 loop spans 13 amino acids. CDR1 is SQVTM and CDR2 is ANQGSEA in the germline V gene. CDR3 coding DNA: TGCAGCGGGTGGGAGTCCGGGGCCAACGTCCTGACTTTC. This translates into CSGWESGANVLTF.

The genes are TRBV27 and TRBJ2-3, with 7 bases matching TRBD1. V was pared by 4 bases and J by 6 bases, with 7 bases of the junction left unmatched. Germline-derived CDR1 and CDR2 are MNHEY and SMNVEV (reference sequence). This CDR3 contains 14 residues. The CDR3 region has the DNA TGTGCCAGCAGTTCTTACAGGGGATTGGATACGCAGTATTTT. This translates into CASSSYRGLDTQYF.

This clone was detected a few times. The chain joins TRBV29-1 to TRBJ2-2; TRBD2 is a possible D gene (6 bases). Trimming removed 3 bases at V and 6 bases at J, with 11 bases between. The CDR3 runs to 13 residues. CDR1 is SQVTM and CDR2 is ANQGSEA in the germline V gene. Here the CDR3 DNA reads TGCAGCGTTGACGGCGGGACCGCCGGGGAGCTGTTTTTT. It is translated as CSVDGGTAGELFF.

The chain carries TRBV5-6 and TRBJ1-5; D remains ambiguous. The CDR3 extends over 15 amino acids. The V and J ends lost 0 bases and 0 bases respectively, with 7 bases between them. Germline-derived CDR1 and CDR2 are SGHDT and YYEEEE. For the CDR3, the DNA is TGTGCCAGCAGCTTGGTAGGCGGTAGCAATCAGCCCCAGCATTTT. It yields the protein CASSLVGGSNQPQHF. Based on the CDR3 plus reference TRBV5-6 and TRBJ1-5, the full variable domain is DAGVTQSPTHLIKTRGQQVTLRCSPKSGHDTVSWYQQALGQGPQFIFQYYEEEERQRGNFPDRFSGHQFPNYSSELNVNALLLGDSALYLCASSLVGGSNQPQHFGDGTRLSIL.

CDR3 in DNA: TGCAGCGTTGATGGACAGCCGAACAATGAGCAGTTCTTC. Protein sequence: CSVDGQPNNEQFF. The chain recombines TRBV29-1 with TRBJ2-1, with a weak D call TRBD1 (6 bases). Trimming took 3 bases from V and 5 from J, leaving 11 bases between them. Germline CDR1 and CDR2: SQVTM and ANQGSEA. CDR3 size: 13 residues.

The genes are TRBV29-1 and TRBJ2-7; D uncertain. V lost 5 bases and J 0 bases, leaving 11 bases between the germline ends. CDR1 and CDR2 from the germline V gene are SQVTM and ANQGSEA. The CDR3 length is 13 residues. In DNA form, the CDR3 reads TGCAGCGTTATAACTGGTAGCTCCTACGAGCAGTACTTC. This codes for CSVITGSSYEQYF.

This clone has just a few counts. The chain couples TRBV19 to TRBJ2-7; D may be TRBD1 (7 bases). CDR1 LNHDA and CDR2 SQIVND come from the germline V gene (reference sequence). The germline V and J ends were trimmed by 5 bases and 5 bases, with 16 bases remaining between them. This CDR3 is built from 14 residues. CDR3 sequence reads: CASSPVDREDEQYF. The DNA for the CDR3 is TGTGCCAGTAGTCCTGTCGACAGGGAGGACGAGCAGTACTTC.

The rearrangement links TRBV29-1 to TRBJ2-7, with 8 bases aligning to TRBD1. V trimming: 6 bases; J trimming: 4 bases; junction bases outside the gene matches: 11. This CDR3 comprises 14 residues. Germline V gives CDR1 SQVTM, CDR2 ANQGSEA. The CDR3: CSVTTDRAVYEQYF. The CDR3 DNA reads as TGCAGCGTGACTACGGACAGGGCGGTTTACGAGCAGTACTTC.

The chain joins TRBV5-6 to TRBJ1-5; 9 bases match TRBD1. The junction had 6 bases not matched to a gene; V was cut back by 0 bases and J by 8 bases. This CDR3 has 15 residues. The germline V gene encodes CDR1 SGHDT and CDR2 YYEEEE. For the CDR3, the DNA is TGTGCCAGCAGCTTGGGGAACAGGGGGCGCGAGCCCCAGCATTTT. Translation gives CASSLGNRGREPQHF. The variable domain in full, with the rest retrieved from reference TRBV5-6 and TRBJ1-5, is DAGVTQSPTHLIKTRGQQVTLRCSPKSGHDTVSWYQQALGQGPQFIFQYYEEEERQRGNFPDRFSGHQFPNYSSELNVNALLLGDSALYLCASSLGNRGREPQHFGDGTRLSIL.

V and J are TRBV4-3 and TRBJ2-7, with TRBD1 matching 7 bases. CDR3 length equals 15 residues. The germline gives CDR1 LGHNA, CDR2 YSLEER. V lost 0 bases, J lost 3 bases, and 5 bases stayed unmatched. The CDR3 is CASSQETGQYYEQYF. For the CDR3, the DNA is TGCGCCAGCAGCCAAGAGACGGGACAGTACTACGAGCAGTACTTC.

The CDR3 DNA sequence: TGTGCCAGCAGTGACCAGAGTCGCTACGAGCAGTACTTC. This codes for CASSDQSRYEQYF. The chain combines TRBV2 with TRBJ2-7; D remains unclear. Germline V CDR1 and CDR2: SNHLY, FYNNEI. Trimming shortened V by 3 bases and J by 3 bases, and 9 bases separated the two germline ends. This CDR3 spans 13 amino acids.

The chain carries TRBV2 and TRBJ2-7; D is ambiguous. CDR1 SNHLY and CDR2 FYNNEI come from the germline V gene. V lost 8 bases, J lost 1 base, and 6 bases lay in between. This CDR3 is built from 11 residues. This CDR3 is CASYDSYEQYF. CDR3 sequence (DNA): TGTGCCAGCTACGATTCCTACGAGCAGTACTTC.

The chain uses TRBV5-6 and TRBJ2-7, with D possibly TRBD2 on 6 matching bases. The CDR3 runs to 14 residues. V was cut by 3 bases and J by 2 bases, with 12 bases left in between. Per germline, CDR1 SGHDT and CDR2 YYEEEE. The CDR3 bases are TGTGCCAGCAGCTCGGGACTGGGGACCTACGAGCAGTACTTC. Protein sequence: CASSSGLGTYEQYF. The full variable domain, with the rest looked up from reference TRBV5-6 and TRBJ2-7, is DAGVTQSPTHLIKTRGQQVTLRCSPKSGHDTVSWYQQALGQGPQFIFQYYEEEERQRGNFPDRFSGHQFPNYSSELNVNALLLGDSALYLCASSSGLGTYEQYFGPGTRLTVT.

In this sample, this clone turned up a few times. The chain recombines TRBV7-9 with TRBJ2-4; TRBD1 is a possible D gene (6 bases). Between the trimmed V and J ends, which lost 3 bases and 0 bases, there was a span of 9 bases. Germline V gene sequence: CDR1 SEHNR, CDR2 FQNEAQ (reference sequence). The CDR3 is 15 amino acids. The CDR3 bases are TGTGCCAGCAGCTTGGACAGTCTAGCCAAAAACATTCAGTACTTC. Translation: CASSLDSLAKNIQYF. Looking up the rest from reference TRBV7-9 and TRBJ2-4 gives the full variable domain: DTGVSQNPRHKITKRGQNVTFRCDPISEHNRLYWYRQTLGQGPEFLTYFQNEAQLEKSRLLSDRFSAERPKGSFSTLEIQRTEQGDSAMYLCASSLDSLAKNIQYFGAGTRLSVL.

This chain uses TRBV5-1 with TRBJ1-2, with D possibly TRBD1 on 5 matching bases. Germline V lookup: CDR1 SGHRS, CDR2 YFSETQ. CDR3 length: 13 residues. V gave up 4 bases and J gave up 2 bases, with 9 bases separating them. The CDR3 sequence is CASSQTENYGYTF. The CDR3 region has the DNA TGCGCCAGCAGCCAGACAGAGAACTATGGCTACACCTTC.